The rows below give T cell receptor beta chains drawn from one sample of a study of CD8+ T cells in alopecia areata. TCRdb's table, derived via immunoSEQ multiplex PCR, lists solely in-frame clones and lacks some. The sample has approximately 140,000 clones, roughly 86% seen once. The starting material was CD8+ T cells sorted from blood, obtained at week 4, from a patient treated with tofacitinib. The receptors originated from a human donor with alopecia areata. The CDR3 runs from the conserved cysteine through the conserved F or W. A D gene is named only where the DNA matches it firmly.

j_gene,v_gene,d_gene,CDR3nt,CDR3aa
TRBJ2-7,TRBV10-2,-,TGCGCCAGCAGTGAGCCCTCCTACTACGAGCAGTACTTC,CASSEPSYYEQYF
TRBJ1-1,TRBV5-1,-,TGCGCCAGCAGCACGCCGGGGACCACGGACACTGAAGCTTTCTTT,CASSTPGTTDTEAFF
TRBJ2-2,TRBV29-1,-,TGCAGCGTTGAAAGCCCCGTTGGTGGGGAGCTGTTTTTT,CSVESPVGGELFF
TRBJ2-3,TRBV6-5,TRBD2,TGTGCCAGCAGCTGGAAGCGGGAGGGTTCAGATACGCAGTATTTT,CASSWKREGSDTQYF
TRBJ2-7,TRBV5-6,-,TGTGCCAGCAGCTTCGGGGTGGCGTCCTACGAGCAGTACTTC,CASSFGVASYEQYF
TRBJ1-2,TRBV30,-,TGTGCCTGGAGTCCAGGGGACTATGGCTACACCTTC,CAWSPGDYGYTF
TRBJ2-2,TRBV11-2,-,TGTGCCAGCAGCTTAACTACGCATGTCGCGAACACCGGGGAGCTGTTTTTT,CASSLTTHVANTGELFF
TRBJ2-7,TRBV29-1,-,TGCAGCGTCACCGAGACAGGGAGGTACGAGCAGTACTTC,CSVTETGRYEQYF
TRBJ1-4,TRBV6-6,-,TGTGCCAGCAGTTACTCGATCGGTCGGCTTGGTGAAAAACTGTTTTTT,CASSYSIGRLGEKLFF
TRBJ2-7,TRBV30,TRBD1,TGTGCCTGGAGTTTGGGACAGGGGAAGTACGAGCAGTACTTC,CAWSLGQGKYEQYF
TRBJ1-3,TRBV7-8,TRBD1,TGTGCCAGCAGTCTCGACAGGGAAGGTGGAAACACCATATATTTT,CASSLDREGGNTIYF
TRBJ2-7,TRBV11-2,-,TGTGCCAGCAGTTTGGAGGTATCCTACGAGCAGTACTTC,CASSLEVSYEQYF
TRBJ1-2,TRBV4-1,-,TGCGCCAGCAGCCAAGAGATCGGGACTCCCGGTAACTATGGCTACACCTTC,CASSQEIGTPGNYGYTF
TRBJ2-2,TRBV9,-,TGTGCCAGCAGCCCACGACAGGAACACCCACCCGGGGAGCTGTTTTTT,CASSPRQEHPPGELFF
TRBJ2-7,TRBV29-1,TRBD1,TGCAGCGTTGAGGCGCCAGGGGGCTCTTACGAGCAGTACTTC,CSVEAPGGSYEQYF
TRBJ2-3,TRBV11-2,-,TGTGCCAGCAGCCGCCTTTTCGTAGGACTATTGATAGGAACAGATACGCAGTATTTT,CASSRLFVGLLIGTDTQYF
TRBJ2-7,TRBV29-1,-,TGCAGCGTTGCTGGCCGAACAACCTACGAGCAGTACTTC,CSVAGRTTYEQYF
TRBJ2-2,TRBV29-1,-,TGCAGCGTTGACGGCCAGACGAACACCGGGGAGCTGTTTTTT,CSVDGQTNTGELFF
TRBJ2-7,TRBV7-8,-,TGTGCCAGCAGCTTAGGACTGTCCTACGAGCAGTACTTC,CASSLGLSYEQYF
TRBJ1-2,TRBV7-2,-,TGTGCCAGCAGCTCGTTCGGGGGTGGTTATGGCTACACCTTC,CASSSFGGGYGYTF
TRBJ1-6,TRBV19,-,TGTGCCAGTAGTATATTAAGGGAGAATTCACCCCTCCACTTT,CASSILRENSPLHF
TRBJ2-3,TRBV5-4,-,TGTGCCAGCAGCCTCGGTTCCGCTTCAACCCCAGATACGCAGTATTTT,CASSLGSASTPDTQYF
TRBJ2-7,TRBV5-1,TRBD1,TGCGCCAGCAGTGCCGGGACAGGGAATTACGAGCAGTACTTC,CASSAGTGNYEQYF
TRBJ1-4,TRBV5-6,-,TGTGCCAGCAGCTCTGGGTCTAATGAAAAACTGTTTTTT,CASSSGSNEKLFF